This TCR beta chain was found in a study of blood T cell repertoires in COVID-19. This CDR3 spans 16 amino acids. Germline values: CDR1 KGHSH, CDR2 LQKENI. The trim removed 5 bases at V and 6 bases at J, leaving 14 bases unmatched. Per the original data handling: Researchers report that nucleated cell counts were estimated from reference gene primer amplification. The data were produced by immunoSEQ multiplex PCR, yet TCRdb's version contains in-frame clones alone and is incomplete. V and J calls and clone size are copied from that table; D and trimming were computed from the DNA. The sample contains roughly 220,000 clones, roughly 85% of which appear only once.

The chain couples TRBV18 to TRBJ2-3; 7 nucleotides line up with TRBD2. This clonotype was sampled from a young man who had recovered from COVID-19. Specimen: peripheral blood. This CDR3 is CASSSGLVVTWDTQYF. The CDR3 DNA sequence: TGTGCCAGCTCATCCGGACTAGTGGTGACATGGGATACGCAGTATTTT.